This T cell receptor (beta chain) was recovered during a study of blood T cell repertoires in COVID-19. Study-wide context: PBMCs, B-cell-depleted T cells, or T cells were the source of the cDNA or gDNA that made up the material.

Assay used: immunoSEQ multiplex PCR; TCRdb lists only in-frame clones, some missing. The data contain 150,000 to 200,000 clones, about 86% of them singletons. The germline V gene has CDR1 LNHDA and CDR2 SQIVND (reference sequence). V was shortened by 7 bases and J by 0 bases, with 19 bases between the two germline ends. This CDR3 has 17 residues. Enrolled during active infection, Seattle patients were then followed longitudinally. V usage is TRBV19 and J usage is TRBJ1-3; D may be TRBD1 (6 bases). The source of this sequence is a woman aged 70-85 years with COVID-19, enrolled during active disease. The specimen sequenced was peripheral blood. For the CDR3, the DNA is TGTGCCAGTACCTCCTCATTGGGACAACACTCTGGAAACACCATATATTTT. Amino acids: CASTSSLGQHSGNTIYF.